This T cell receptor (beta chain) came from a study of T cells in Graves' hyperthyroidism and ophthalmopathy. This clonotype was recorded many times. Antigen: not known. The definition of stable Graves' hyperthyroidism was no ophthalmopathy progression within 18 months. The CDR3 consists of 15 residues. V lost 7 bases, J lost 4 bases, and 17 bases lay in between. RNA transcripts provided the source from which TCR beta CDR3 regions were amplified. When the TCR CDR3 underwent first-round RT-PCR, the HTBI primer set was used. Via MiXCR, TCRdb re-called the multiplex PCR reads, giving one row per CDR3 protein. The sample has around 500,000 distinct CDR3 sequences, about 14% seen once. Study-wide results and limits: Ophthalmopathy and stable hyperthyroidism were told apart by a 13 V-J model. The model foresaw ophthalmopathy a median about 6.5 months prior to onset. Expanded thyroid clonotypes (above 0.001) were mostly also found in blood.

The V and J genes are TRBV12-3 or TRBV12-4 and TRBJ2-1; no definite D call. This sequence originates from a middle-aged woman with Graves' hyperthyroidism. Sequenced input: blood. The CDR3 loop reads CASNSPKARYNEQFF. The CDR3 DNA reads TGTGCCAGCAATTCCCCCAAGGCAAGATACAATGAGCAGTTCTTC.